The rows below give T cell receptor beta chains drawn from one sample of a study of T cells after yellow fever vaccination. TCRdb re-derived calls from the 5' RACE reads in MiXCR, one entry per CDR3 protein. The sample has around 530,000 distinct CDR3 sequences, around 16% seen once. The sample consisted of PBMCs, taken 4 to 5 days after the first yellow fever vaccination. The receptors originated from a young man who received the YFV17D yellow fever vaccine. CDR3s include the opening cysteine and the closing phenylalanine or tryptophan.

CDR3 protein,J gene,V gene
CASSYSDRVGPQHF,TRBJ1-5,TRBV6-2/TRBV6-3
CSARQGAREKLFF,TRBJ1-4,TRBV20-1
CASSFETGQGRSPLHF,TRBJ1-6,TRBV5-1
CASSQDWVRRGGYEQYF,TRBJ2-7,TRBV3-1
CASSQAPLTGLGEKLFF,TRBJ1-4,TRBV4-2
CASAYSDRDATNEKLFF,TRBJ1-4,TRBV6-5
CASSAPGLAGETQYF,TRBJ2-5,TRBV7-6
CASLDSSRMFTEAFF,TRBJ1-1,TRBV27
CSARDRERYNSPLHF,TRBJ1-6,TRBV20-1
CASSIAANTEAFF,TRBJ1-1,TRBV19
CASSQGTSPGWYNEQFF,TRBJ2-1,TRBV4-2
CASSPGSPGYGYTF,TRBJ1-2,TRBV7-3
CSAPGQTNTEAFF,TRBJ1-1,TRBV20-1
CASSQDWGAPLGEQFF,TRBJ2-1,TRBV4-3
CATSAGDLLTGEQFF,TRBJ2-1,TRBV24-1
CASSQDTAPNYGYTF,TRBJ1-2,TRBV4-3